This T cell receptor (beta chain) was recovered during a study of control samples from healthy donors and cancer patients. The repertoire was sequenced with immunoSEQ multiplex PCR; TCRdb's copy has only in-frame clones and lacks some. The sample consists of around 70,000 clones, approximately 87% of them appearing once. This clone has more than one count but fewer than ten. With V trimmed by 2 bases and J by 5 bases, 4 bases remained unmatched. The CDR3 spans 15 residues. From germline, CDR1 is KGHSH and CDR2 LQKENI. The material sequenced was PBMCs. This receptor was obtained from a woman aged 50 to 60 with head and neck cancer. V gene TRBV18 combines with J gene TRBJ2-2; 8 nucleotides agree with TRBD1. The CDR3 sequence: CASSPGRGQTGELFF. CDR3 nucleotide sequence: TGTGCCAGCTCACCAGGCAGGGGGCAAACCGGGGAGCTGTTTTTT. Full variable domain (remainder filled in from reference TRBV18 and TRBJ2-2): NAGVMQNPRHLVRRRGQEARLRCSPMKGHSHVYWYRQLPEEGLKFMVYLQKENIIDESGMPKERFSAEFPKEGPSILRIQQVVRGDSAAYFCASSPGRGQTGELFFGEGSRLTVL.